This T cell receptor beta chain stems from a study of lymphopenia after photon versus proton radiotherapy. Germline V lookup: CDR1 MNHEY, CDR2 SVGAGI. Trimming removed 7 bases from V and 0 bases from J, with 13 bases in between. The CDR3 runs to 14 residues. Libraries were prepared by immunoSEQ multiplex PCR; TCRdb keeps only in-frame clonotypes and omits some of them. The profile covers 20,000 or so clones, with around nine tenths appearing a single time and around 10% taken by the ten largest. This sequence joins TRBV6-5 and TRBJ2-7; D perhaps matches TRBD1 (5 bases). The clonotype originates from a woman between 65 and 79 years old with pancreatic cancer. Some clones in this sample may be carry-over from other donors' samples. The material was peripheral blood, obtained from a patient treated with proton-based radiotherapy. CDR3 DNA: TGTGCCAGCATCCAGACAGCCGGCTCCTACGAGCAGTACTTC. This translates into CASIQTAGSYEQYF.